This T cell receptor beta chain derives from a study of Tregs in tolerant kidney transplant recipients. Across the whole study: Recipients received nonmyeloablative bone marrow transplants from related graft donors, with transient mixed chimerism. Study-level results: Nucleotide sequences could not be compared across some patients' samples due to primer changes.

Libraries were prepared by immunoSEQ multiplex PCR; TCRdb keeps only in-frame clonotypes and omits some of them. The record lists some 31,000 clones, of which the ten most abundant hold more than 6.5%. Germline V gene lookup returns CDR1 LNHDA and CDR2 SQIVND (reference sequence). V gave up 6 bases and J gave up 0 bases, with 11 bases separating them. The CDR3 contains 14 residues. To note about this clone: Its antigen remains unknown. From the germline J gene comes the end of the CDR3, since the read stops 3 residues before it. Other DNA variants within this sample encode the same CDR3.

This sequence originates from a human donor who received a combined kidney and bone marrow transplant. This rearrangement joins TRBV19 to TRBJ1-1; D may be TRBD1 (5 bases). This material consisted of CD8+ T cells from blood, taken before the transplant. The CDR3 sequence: CASRRGEMNTEAFF. Incomplete CDR3 DNA: TGTGCCAGTAGGAGGGGTGAAATGAACACTGAA. Together with reference TRBV19 and TRBJ1-1, the CDR3 gives the full variable domain: DGGITQSPKYLFRKEGQNVTLSCEQNLNHDAMYWYRQDPGQGLRLIYYSQIVNDFQKGDIAEGYSVSREKKESFPLTVTSAQKNPTAFYLCASRRGEMNTEAFFGQGTRLTVV.